Below, 19 T cell receptor beta chains from the same sample are listed, as sequenced in a study of T-cell memory formation after mild COVID-19. TCRdb passed the 5' RACE reads through MiXCR, listing each CDR3 protein once. The sample yields around 310,000 distinct CDR3 sequences, around 15% seen once. The source material was PBMCs or a T cell subset sorted from them (not recorded which). These receptors all stem from a man younger than 35 who had mild COVID-19 (a few samples of this study predate the infection). Cell type and time point are not known.

This rearrangement joins TRBV12-3 or TRBV12-4 to TRBJ2-4, with D perhaps being TRBD1 or TRBD2 (5 bases each). The V and J ends lost 2 bases and 1 base respectively, with 9 bases between them. There are 15 residues in the CDR3. CDR3 region: CASSLRGPAKNIQYF. The CDR3 DNA follows: TGTGCCAGCAGTTTAAGGGGACCGGCCAAAAACATTCAGTACTTC.

This clonotype was picked up many times. The DNA for the CDR3 is TGTGCCAGTAGAGCAGGGATCACTGAAGCTTTCTTT. Its protein is CASRAGITEAFF. The J gene is TRBJ1-1, the V gene TRBV19; tentatively, D is TRBD1 (5 bases). There are 12 residues in the CDR3. CDR1 and CDR2 from the germline V gene are LNHDA and SQIVND (reference sequence). V was trimmed by 6 bases and J by 4 bases, leaving 9 bases between them. The complete variable domain, with remaining parts taken from reference TRBV19 and TRBJ1-1, reads DGGITQSPKYLFRKEGQNVTLSCEQNLNHDAMYWYRQDPGQGLRLIYYSQIVNDFQKGDIAEGYSVSREKKESFPLTVTSAQKNPTAFYLCASRAGITEAFFGQGTRLTVV.

The rearrangement joins TRBV6-2 or TRBV6-3 to TRBJ1-4; D gene ambiguous. In germline, CDR1 is MNHEY, CDR2 SVGEGT. CDR3 length equals 15 residues. Trimming shortened V by 2 bases and J by 5 bases, and 12 bases separated the two germline ends. DNA for the CDR3: TGTGCCAGCAGTTACAGCGGAATCCCGAATGAAAAACTGTTTTTT. This encodes CASSYSGIPNEKLFF.

The chain carries TRBV28 and TRBJ2-1; a possible D gene is TRBD1 (5 bases). The ends were cut back, 3 bases at V and 2 bases at J, with 8 bases in the middle. The CDR3 runs 14 residues. Germline V lookup: CDR1 MDHEN, CDR2 SYDVKM. CDR3 region: CASSFRGTYNEQFF. The CDR3 coding sequence is TGTGCCAGCAGTTTTAGGGGAACCTACAATGAGCAGTTCTTC.

This clonotype was observed a single time. The V gene is TRBV10-3, the J gene TRBJ1-2; 8 nucleotides match TRBD1. CDR3 length: 13 amino acids. The germline V gene has CDR1 ENHRY and CDR2 SYGVKD. Unmatched junction bases numbered 3, after V lost 7 bases and J lost 2 bases. CDR3: CAIIGQGNYGYTF. As DNA, the CDR3 is TGTGCCATCATCGGACAGGGAAACTATGGCTACACCTTC.

This clonotype was observed a handful of times. The J gene is TRBJ1-5, the V gene TRBV20-1, with a tentative D call TRBD1 (6 bases). The CDR3 contains 10 residues. With 3 bases removed from V and 12 bases from J, the gap between germline ends came to 9 bases. Per the germline V gene, CDR1 is DFQATT and CDR2 is SNEGSKA (reference sequence). The CDR3, as DNA: TGCAGTGCTAGCCAGGGGCTCCAGCATTTT. Translated: CSASQGLQHF.

Only one count was recorded for this clonotype. The chain joins TRBV20-1 to TRBJ2-5; D call uncertain. The V gene lost 2 bases and the J gene lost 2 bases, with 12 bases spanning the gap. The CDR3 is made up of 14 amino acids. Per germline, CDR1 DFQATT and CDR2 SNEGSKA (reference sequence). CDR3: CSARSAATQETQYF. The DNA of the CDR3 is TGCAGTGCTAGAAGCGCAGCCACACAAGAGACCCAGTACTTC.

The CDR3 coding sequence is TGTGCCAGCAGCCGGGGGATTCCACCCCTCCACTTT. Amino acids: CASSRGIPPLHF. The chain joins TRBV7-2 to TRBJ1-6; D might be TRBD1 (5 bases). Trimming stripped 5 bases from V and 11 bases from J, with 10 bases between. The germline V gene encodes CDR1 SGHTA and CDR2 FQGNSA. The length of the CDR3 is 12 residues.

This clonotype appeared a few times. The chain carries TRBV12-3 or TRBV12-4 and TRBJ2-7, with TRBD1 matching over 8 bases. The CDR3 consists of 14 residues. J gave up 7 bases and V 4 bases, and 9 bases lay outside the gene matches. CDR3 region: CASSSDRGFREQYF. The CDR3 region has the DNA TGTGCCAGCAGTTCCGACAGGGGTTTTCGAGAGCAGTACTTC.

The chain uses TRBV29-1 and TRBJ2-1; 9 nucleotides match TRBD2. J gave up 10 bases and V 7 bases, and 11 bases lay outside the gene matches. This CDR3 contains 13 residues. Germline loops: CDR1 SQVTM, CDR2 ANQGSEA. CDR3 sequence: CSALGLADYEQFF. CDR3 coding DNA: TGCAGCGCTTTGGGACTAGCAGATTACGAGCAGTTCTTC.

This clonotype has a handful of counts. The CDR3 loop is CASSFGSYEQYV. In nucleotides, the CDR3 is TGTGCCAGCAGCTTTGGCTCCTACGAGCAGTACGTC. This chain joins TRBV7-2 and TRBJ2-7; D unclear. The CDR3 sequence is 12 residues long. Germline CDR1 and CDR2: SGHTA and FQGNSA. V was shortened by 3 bases and J by 0 bases, with 3 bases between the two germline ends.

The genes are TRBV20-1 and TRBJ1-5; tentative D call: TRBD1 (6 bases). The germline V gene has CDR1 DFQATT and CDR2 SNEGSKA (reference sequence). V was trimmed by 3 bases and J by 7 bases, leaving 10 bases between them. The CDR3 is made up of 12 amino acids. CDR3 sequence (DNA): TGCAGTGCTAGTACAGGGAGGCAGCCCCAGCATTTT. It is translated as CSASTGRQPQHF.

In its sample, this clonotype was seen once. The V gene is TRBV9, the J gene TRBJ1-2; D not certain. V lost 8 bases, J lost 3 bases, and 32 bases lay in between. The CDR3 has 19 amino acids. Germline V gene data show CDR1 as SGDLS and CDR2 as YYNGEE. DNA for the CDR3: TGTGCCAGGGCGGCCCCCCCGATGCTCATCCGACGGATGTACTATGGCTACACCTTC. The encoded protein is CARAAPPMLIRRMYYGYTF.

The chain employs TRBV4-3 and TRBJ1-1; D unresolved. With 4 bases removed from V and 1 base from J, the gap between germline ends came to 10 bases. CDR1 LGHNA and CDR2 YSLEER come from the germline V gene. This CDR3 has 14 amino acids. DNA for the CDR3: TGCGCCAGCAGCCGCGGACGCGGGAACACTGAAGCTTTCTTT. Translated, it gives CASSRGRGNTEAFF.

The V gene is TRBV4-2, the J gene TRBJ2-7, with 7 bases matching TRBD2. The V and J ends lost 0 bases and 4 bases, in that order; junction bases with no gene match: 3. The CDR3 loop spans 14 amino acids. CDR1 and CDR2 from the germline V gene are LGHNA and YNFKEQ. Here the CDR3 DNA reads TGTGCCAGCAGCCAAGAGAAGCGGGGATACGAGCAGTACTTC. Protein: CASSQEKRGYEQYF.

This clonotype came up once. The J gene is TRBJ2-7, the V gene TRBV20-1; D gene unclear. This CDR3 region has 12 residues. V lost 6 bases and J 2 bases, leaving 11 bases between the germline ends. CDR1 and CDR2 from the germline V gene are DFQATT and SNEGSKA (reference sequence). The CDR3 region is CSATDFTYEQYV. The DNA for the CDR3 is TGCAGTGCAACCGACTTTACCTACGAGCAGTACGTC.

In this sample, this clonotype turned up a few times. The chain carries TRBV20-1 and TRBJ1-4; D gene ambiguous. Germline loops: CDR1 DFQATT, CDR2 SNEGSKA (reference sequence). V was trimmed by 1 base and J by 8 bases, leaving 14 bases between them. CDR3 length: 14 residues. CDR3 in amino acids: CSARVMGSQEKLFF. The CDR3, as DNA: TGCAGTGCTAGAGTCATGGGATCTCAGGAAAAACTGTTTTTT.

The CDR3 loop reads CASSRGTGDQPQHF. The CDR3 nucleotides read TGTGCCAGCAGCCGCGGGACAGGGGATCAGCCCCAGCATTTT. The genes are TRBV9 and TRBJ1-5, with 10 bases lining up with TRBD1. The CDR3 sequence is 14 residues long. Germline loops: CDR1 SGDLS, CDR2 YYNGEE. The V and J ends lost 4 bases and 5 bases, in that order; junction bases with no gene match: 3. Full variable domain (remainder filled in from reference TRBV9 and TRBJ1-5): DSGVTQTPKHLITATGQRVTLRCSPRSGDLSVYWYQQSLDQGLQFLIQYYNGEERAKGNILERFSAQQFPDLHSELNLSSLELGDSALYFCASSRGTGDQPQHFGDGTRLSIL.

V is TRBV7-2 and J is TRBJ2-2; tentative D call: TRBD2 (5 bases). This CDR3 has 15 amino acids. V shed 7 bases and J shed 3 bases, with 15 bases lying between them. Germline loops: CDR1 SGHTA, CDR2 FQGNSA. Here the CDR3 DNA reads TGTGCCAGCATCAGACCGGGGATCCACACCGGGGAGCTGTTTTTT. Its protein is CASIRPGIHTGELFF.